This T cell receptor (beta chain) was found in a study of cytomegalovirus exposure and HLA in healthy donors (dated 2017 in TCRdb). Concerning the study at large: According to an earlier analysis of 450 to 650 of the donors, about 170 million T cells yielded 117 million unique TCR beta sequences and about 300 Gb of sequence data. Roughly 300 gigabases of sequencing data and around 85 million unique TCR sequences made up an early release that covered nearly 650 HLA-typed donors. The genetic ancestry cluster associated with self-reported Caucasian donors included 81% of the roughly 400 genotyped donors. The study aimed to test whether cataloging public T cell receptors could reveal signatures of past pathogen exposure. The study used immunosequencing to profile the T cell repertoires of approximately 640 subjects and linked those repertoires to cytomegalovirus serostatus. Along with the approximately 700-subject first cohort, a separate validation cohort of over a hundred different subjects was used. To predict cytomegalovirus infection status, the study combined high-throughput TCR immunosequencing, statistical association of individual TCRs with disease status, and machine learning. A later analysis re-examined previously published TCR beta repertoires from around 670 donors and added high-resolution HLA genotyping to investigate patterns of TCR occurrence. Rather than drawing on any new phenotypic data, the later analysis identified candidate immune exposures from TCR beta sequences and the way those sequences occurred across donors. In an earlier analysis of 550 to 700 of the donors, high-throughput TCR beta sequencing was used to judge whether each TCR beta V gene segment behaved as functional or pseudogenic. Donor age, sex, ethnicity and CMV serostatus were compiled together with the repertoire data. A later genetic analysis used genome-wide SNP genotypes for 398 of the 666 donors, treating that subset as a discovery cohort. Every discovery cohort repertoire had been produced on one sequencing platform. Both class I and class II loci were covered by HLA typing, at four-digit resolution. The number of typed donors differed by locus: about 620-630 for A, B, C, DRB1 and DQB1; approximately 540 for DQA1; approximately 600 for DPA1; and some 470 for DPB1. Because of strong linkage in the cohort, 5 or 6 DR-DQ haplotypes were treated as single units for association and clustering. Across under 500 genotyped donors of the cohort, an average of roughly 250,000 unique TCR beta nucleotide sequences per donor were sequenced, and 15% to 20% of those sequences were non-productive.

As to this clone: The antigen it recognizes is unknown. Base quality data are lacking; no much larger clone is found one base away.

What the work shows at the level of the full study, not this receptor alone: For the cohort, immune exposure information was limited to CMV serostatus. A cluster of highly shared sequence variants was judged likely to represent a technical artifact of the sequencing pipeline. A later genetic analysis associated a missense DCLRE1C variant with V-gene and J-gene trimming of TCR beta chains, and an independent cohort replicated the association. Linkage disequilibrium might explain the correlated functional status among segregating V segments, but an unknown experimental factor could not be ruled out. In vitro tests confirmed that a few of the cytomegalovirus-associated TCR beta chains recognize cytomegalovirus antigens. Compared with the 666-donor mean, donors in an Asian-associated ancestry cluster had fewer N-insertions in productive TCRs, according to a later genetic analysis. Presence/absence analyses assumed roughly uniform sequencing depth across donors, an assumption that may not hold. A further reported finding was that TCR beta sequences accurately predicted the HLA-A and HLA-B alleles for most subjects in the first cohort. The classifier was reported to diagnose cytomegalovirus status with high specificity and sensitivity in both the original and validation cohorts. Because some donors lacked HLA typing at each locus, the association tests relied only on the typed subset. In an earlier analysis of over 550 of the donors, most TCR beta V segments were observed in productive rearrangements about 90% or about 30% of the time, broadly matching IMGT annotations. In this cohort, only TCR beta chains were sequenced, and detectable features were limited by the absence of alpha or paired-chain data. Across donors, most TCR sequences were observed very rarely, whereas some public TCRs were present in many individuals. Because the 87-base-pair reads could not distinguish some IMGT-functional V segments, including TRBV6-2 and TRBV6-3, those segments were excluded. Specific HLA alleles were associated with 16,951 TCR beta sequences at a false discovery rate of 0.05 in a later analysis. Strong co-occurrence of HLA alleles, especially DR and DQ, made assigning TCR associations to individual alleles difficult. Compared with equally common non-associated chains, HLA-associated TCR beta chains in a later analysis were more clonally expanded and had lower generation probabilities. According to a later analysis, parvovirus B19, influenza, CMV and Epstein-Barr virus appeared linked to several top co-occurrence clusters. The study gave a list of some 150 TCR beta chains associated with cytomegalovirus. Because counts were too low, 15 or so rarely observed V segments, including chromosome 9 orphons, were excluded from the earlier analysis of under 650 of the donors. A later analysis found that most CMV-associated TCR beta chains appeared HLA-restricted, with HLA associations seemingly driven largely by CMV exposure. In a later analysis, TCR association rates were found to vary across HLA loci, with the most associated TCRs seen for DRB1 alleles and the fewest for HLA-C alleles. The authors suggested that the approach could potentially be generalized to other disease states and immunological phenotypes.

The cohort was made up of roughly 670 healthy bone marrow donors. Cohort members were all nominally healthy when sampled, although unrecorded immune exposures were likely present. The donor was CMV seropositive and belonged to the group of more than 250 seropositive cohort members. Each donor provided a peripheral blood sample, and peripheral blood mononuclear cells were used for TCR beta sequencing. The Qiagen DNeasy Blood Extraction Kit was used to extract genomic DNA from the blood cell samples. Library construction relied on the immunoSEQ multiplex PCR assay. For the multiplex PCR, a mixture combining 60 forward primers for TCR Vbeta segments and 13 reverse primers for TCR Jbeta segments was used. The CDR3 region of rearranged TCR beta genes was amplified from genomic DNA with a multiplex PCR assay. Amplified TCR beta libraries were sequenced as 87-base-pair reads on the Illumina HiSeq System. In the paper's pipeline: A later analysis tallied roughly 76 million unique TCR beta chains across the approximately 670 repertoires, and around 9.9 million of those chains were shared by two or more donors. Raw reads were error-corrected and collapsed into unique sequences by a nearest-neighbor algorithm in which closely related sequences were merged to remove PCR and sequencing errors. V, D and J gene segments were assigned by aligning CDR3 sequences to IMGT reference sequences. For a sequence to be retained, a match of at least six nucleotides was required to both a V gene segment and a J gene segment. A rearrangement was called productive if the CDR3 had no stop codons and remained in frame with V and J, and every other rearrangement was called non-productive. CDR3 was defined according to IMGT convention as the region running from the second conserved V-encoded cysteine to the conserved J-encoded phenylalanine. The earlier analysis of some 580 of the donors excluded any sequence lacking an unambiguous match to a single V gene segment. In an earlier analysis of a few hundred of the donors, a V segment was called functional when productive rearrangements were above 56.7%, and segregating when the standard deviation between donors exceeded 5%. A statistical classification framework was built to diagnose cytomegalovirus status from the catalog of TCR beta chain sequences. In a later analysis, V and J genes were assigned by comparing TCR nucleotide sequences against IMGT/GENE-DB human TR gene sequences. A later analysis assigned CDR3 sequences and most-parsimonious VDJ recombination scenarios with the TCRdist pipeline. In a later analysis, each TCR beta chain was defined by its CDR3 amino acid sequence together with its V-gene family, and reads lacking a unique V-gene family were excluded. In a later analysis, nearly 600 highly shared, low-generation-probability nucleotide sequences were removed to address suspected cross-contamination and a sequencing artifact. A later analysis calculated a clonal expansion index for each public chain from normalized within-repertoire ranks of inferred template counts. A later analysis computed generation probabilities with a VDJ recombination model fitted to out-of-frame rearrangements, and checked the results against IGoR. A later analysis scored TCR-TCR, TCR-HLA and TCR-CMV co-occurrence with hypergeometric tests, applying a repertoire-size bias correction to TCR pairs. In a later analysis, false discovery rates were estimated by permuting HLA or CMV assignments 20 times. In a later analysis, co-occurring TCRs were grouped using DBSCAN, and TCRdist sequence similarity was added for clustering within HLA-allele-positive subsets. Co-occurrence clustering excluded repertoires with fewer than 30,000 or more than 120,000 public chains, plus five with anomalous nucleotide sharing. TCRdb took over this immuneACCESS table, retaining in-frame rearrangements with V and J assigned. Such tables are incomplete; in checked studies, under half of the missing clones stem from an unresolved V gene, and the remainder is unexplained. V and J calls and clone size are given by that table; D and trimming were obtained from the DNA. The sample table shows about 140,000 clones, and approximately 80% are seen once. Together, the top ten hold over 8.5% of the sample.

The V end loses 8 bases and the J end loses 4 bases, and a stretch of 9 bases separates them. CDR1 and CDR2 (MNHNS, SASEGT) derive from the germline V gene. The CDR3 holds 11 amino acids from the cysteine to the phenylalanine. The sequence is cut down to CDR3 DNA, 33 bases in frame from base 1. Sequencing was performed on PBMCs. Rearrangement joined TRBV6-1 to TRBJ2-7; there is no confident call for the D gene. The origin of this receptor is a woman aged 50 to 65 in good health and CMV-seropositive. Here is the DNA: TGTGCCAGCCGGGTTCCTTACGAGCAGTACTTC. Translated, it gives CASRVPYEQYF.